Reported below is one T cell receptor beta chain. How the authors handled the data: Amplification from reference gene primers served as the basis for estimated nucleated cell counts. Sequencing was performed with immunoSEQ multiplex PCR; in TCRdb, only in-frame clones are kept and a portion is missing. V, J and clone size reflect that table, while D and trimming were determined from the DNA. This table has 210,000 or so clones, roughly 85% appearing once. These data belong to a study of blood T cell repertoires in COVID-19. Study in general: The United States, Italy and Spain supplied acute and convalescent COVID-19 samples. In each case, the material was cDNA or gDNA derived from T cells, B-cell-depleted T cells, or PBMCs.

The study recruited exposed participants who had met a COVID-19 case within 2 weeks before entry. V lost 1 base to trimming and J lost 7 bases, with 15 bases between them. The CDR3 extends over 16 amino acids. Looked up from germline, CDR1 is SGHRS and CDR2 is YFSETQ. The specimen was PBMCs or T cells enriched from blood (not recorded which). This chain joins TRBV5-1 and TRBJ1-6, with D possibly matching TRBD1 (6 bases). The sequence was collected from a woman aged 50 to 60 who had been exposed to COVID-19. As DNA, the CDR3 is TGCGCCAGCAGCTTGAGCGGGGGCGCCTCGAATTCACCCCTCCACTTT. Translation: CASSLSGGASNSPLHF.